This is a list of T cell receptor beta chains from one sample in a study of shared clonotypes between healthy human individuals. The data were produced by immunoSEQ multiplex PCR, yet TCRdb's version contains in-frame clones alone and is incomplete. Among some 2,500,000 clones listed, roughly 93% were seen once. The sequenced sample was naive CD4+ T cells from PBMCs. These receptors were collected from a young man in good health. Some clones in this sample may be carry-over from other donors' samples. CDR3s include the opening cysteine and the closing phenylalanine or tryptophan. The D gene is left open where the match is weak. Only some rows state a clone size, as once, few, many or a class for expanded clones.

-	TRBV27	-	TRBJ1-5	CASSLFSGMRNQPQHF
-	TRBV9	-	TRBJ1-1	CASSVGRNTEAFF
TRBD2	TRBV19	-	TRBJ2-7	CASSTTRRGLADTRSYEQYF
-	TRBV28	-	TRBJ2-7	CASSLQRREQYF
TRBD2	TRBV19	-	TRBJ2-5	CASSPRGGRTQYF
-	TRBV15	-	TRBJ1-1	CATSRGEGVGTEAFF
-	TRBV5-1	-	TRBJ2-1	CASFTGQAYNEQFF
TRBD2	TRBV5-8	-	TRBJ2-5	CASSLGLAGRETQYF
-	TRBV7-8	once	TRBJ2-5	CASSLSRRGETQYF
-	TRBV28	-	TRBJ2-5	CASSLPHGGYSPKETQYF
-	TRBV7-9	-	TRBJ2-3	CASSFDSSTDTQYF
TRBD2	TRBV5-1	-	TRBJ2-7	CASSHTSGYEQYF
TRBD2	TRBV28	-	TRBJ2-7	CASSLASGGLAYEQYF
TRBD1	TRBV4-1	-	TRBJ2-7	CASSQEDRPSYEQYF
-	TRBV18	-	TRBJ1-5	CASSPLEGSQPQHF
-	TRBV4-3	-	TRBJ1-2	CASSQDLGAGGYTF
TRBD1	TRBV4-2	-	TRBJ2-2	CASSRTGGRELFF
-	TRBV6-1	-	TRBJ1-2	CASSVEGTGGYTF
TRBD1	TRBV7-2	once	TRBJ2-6	CASSLEPRGLTANVLTF
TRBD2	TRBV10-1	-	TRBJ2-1	CASRGLAGGPSSMCNEQFF
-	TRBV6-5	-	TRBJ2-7	CASSYSRRGPYEQYF
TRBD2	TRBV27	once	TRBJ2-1	CASSLSVPGLATLGNNEQFF
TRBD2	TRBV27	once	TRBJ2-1	CASTPGLFSYNEQFF
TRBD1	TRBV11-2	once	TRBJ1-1	CASSLGDRPTEAFF
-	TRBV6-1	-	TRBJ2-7	CASRVDWASSYEQYF
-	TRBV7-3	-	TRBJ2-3	CASSLVSSSTDTQYF
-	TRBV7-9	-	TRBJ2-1	CASSSAQTSPPFF
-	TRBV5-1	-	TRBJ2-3	CASSSSGPDTQYF
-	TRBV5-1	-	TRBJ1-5	CASSFDGGQPQHF
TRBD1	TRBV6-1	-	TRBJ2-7	CASRAGTGGHEQYF
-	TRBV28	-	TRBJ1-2	CASSSRRRDGYTF
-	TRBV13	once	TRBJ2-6	CASSLAGRSWRANVLTF
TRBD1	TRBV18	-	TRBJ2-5	CASSPFRQGAETQYF
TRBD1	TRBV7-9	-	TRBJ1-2	CASSLGGTGVRGNGYTF
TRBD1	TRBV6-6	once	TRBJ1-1	CASSYSDRLIGAFF
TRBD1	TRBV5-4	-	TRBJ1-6	CASRNEQGWDSPLHF
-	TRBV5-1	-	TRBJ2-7	CASSSGDGHSYEQYF
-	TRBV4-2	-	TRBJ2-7	CASSQPGWGDYEQYF
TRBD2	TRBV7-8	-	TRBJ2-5	CASSFGAGGETQYF
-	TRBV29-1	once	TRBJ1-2	CSVEQAPNYGYTF
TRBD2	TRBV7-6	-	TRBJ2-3	CASSSGGGADTQYF
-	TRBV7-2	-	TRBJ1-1	CASSSTPQGVGAFF
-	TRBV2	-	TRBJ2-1	CASSGQGGNEQFF
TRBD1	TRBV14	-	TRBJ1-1	CASSLVTGAWDTEAFF
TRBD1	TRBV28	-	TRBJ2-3	CASAVRGDTQYF